The clone carrying this T cell receptor beta chain was counted a few times. The antigen is unknown. The entry originates in a study of naive and memory T cell subsets. Findings and caveats of the study: Possibly reflecting memory cells re-expressing CD45RA, a few larger clonotypes occurred in naive repertoires, especially CD8.

Both TRBC1 and TRBC2 were covered by a beta constant-region primer of two equimolar oligonucleotides. The ligated cDNA underwent four PCR rounds using SP2 and nested alpha and beta constant-region primers. TCRdb redid the calling of the UMI-ligation and nested PCR reads with MiXCR, one entry per CDR3 protein. The table lists about 99,000 distinct CDR3 sequences, roughly 15% of them singletons. Trimming shortened V by 6 bases and J by 4 bases, and 15 bases separated the two germline ends. This CDR3 spans 14 amino acids. The clonotype was recovered from a human donor in good health. The sequenced sample consisted of naive CD8+ T cells from blood. The chain uses TRBV12-3 or TRBV12-4 and TRBJ1-1; maybe TRBD1 (6 bases). CDR3 sequence: CASRTTGSLTEAFF. The CDR3 DNA is TGTGCCAGCAGGACTACAGGGTCCCTCACTGAAGCTTTCTTT.